This T cell receptor beta chain stems from a study of cytomegalovirus exposure and HLA in healthy donors. About this clone: As yet, its antigen is unknown.

The study, taken as a whole, reports: The study carried out a later analysis of TCR beta sequences. It associated approximately 15,000 of them with specific HLA alleles at a false discovery rate of 0.05.

In the PCR, 60 Vbeta and 13 Jbeta primers were used. Some clones are missing from TCRdb's copy, which holds only in-frame ones; the method was immunoSEQ multiplex PCR. The sample has about 300,000 clones, roughly 90% seen once. CDR3 size: 14 residues. V was trimmed by 11 bases and J by 0 bases, leaving 16 bases between them. Germline assignment: CDR1 LNHDA and CDR2 SQIVND (reference sequence). This clonotype was sampled from a man aged 35-49 years in good health and CMV-seropositive. The sample consisted of PBMCs. This chain joins TRBV19 and TRBJ1-1; no clear D. The CDR3 sequence: CASTRQNMNTEAFF. The CDR3 DNA is TGTGCCTCCACCAGACAAAACATGAACACTGAAGCTTTCTTT. Based on the CDR3 plus reference TRBV19 and TRBJ1-1, the full variable domain is DGGITQSPKYLFRKEGQNVTLSCEQNLNHDAMYWYRQDPGQGLRLIYYSQIVNDFQKGDIAEGYSVSREKKESFPLTVTSAQKNPTAFYLCASTRQNMNTEAFFGQGTRLTVV.